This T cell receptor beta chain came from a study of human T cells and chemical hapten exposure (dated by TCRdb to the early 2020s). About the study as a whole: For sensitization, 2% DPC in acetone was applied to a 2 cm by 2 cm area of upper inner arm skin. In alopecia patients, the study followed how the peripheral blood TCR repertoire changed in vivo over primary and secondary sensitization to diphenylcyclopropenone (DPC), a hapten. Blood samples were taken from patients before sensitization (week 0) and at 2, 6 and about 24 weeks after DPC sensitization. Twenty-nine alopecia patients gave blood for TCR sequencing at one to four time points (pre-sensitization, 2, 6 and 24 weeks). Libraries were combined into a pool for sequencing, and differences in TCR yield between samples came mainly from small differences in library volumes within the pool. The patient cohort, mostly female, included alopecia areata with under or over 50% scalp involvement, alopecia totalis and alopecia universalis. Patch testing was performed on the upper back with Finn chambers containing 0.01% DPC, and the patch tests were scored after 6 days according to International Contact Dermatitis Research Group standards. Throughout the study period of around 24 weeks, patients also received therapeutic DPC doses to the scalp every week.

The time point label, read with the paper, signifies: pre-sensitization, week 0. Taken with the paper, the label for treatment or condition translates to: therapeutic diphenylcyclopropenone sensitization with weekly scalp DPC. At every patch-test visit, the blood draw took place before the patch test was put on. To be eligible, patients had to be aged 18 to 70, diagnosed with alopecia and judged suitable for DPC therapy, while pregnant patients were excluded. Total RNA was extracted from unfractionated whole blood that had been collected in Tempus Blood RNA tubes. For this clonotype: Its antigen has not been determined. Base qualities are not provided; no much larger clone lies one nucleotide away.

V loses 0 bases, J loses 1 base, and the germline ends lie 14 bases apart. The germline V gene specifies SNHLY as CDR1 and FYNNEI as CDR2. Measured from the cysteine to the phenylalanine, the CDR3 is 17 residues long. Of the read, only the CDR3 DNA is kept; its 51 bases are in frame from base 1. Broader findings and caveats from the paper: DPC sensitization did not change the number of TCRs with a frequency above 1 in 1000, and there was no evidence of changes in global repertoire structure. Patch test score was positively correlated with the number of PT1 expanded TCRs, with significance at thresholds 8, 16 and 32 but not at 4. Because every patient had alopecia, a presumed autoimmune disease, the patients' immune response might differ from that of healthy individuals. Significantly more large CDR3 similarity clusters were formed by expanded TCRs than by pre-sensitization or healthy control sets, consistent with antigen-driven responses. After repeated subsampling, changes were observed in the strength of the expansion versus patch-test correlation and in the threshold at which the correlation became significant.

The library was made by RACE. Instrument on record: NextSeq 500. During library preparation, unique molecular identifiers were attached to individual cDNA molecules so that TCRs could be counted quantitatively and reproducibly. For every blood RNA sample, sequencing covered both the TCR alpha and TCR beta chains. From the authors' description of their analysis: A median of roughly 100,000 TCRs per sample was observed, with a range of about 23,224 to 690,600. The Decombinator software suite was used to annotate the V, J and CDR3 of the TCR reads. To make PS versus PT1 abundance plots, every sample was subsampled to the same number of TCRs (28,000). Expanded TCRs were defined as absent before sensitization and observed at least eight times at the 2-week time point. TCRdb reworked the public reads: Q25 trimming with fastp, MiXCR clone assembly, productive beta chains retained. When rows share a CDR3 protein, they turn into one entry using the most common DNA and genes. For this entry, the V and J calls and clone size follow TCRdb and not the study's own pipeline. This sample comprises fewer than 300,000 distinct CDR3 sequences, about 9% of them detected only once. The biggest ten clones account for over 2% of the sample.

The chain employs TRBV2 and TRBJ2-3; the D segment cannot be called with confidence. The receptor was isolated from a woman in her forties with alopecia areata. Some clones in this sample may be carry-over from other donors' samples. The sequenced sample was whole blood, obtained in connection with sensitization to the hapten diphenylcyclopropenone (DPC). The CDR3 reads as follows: CASSEAPPAKGTDTQYF. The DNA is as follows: TGTGCCAGCAGTGAAGCGCCGCCGGCCAAAGGCACAGATACGCAGTATTTT.